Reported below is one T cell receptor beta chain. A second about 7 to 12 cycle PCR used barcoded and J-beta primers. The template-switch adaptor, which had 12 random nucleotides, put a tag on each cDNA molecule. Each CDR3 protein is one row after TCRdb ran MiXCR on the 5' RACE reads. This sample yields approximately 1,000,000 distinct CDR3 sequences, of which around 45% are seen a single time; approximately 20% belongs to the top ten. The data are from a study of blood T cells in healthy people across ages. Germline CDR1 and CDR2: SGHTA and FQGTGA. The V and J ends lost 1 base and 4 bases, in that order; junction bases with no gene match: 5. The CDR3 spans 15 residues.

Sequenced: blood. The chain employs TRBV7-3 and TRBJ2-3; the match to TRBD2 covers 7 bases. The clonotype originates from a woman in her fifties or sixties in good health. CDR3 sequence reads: CASSLMAGEADTQYF. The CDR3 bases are TGTGCCAGCAGCTTAATGGCGGGAGAGGCAGATACGCAGTATTTT.